This is a list of T cell receptor beta chains from one sample in a study of blood T cell repertoires in COVID-19. Clones were sequenced by immunoSEQ multiplex PCR, and TCRdb holds only the in-frame ones, with some missing. This repertoire shows about 260,000 clones, about nine tenths found once; its top ten account for 2% to 2.5%. Sequenced: peripheral blood. These receptors were taken from a woman between 45 and 60 years old who had recovered from COVID-19. CDR3s include the opening cysteine and the closing phenylalanine or tryptophan. Each record gives: clone size, J gene, CDR3 length, V gene, CDR3 protein. Clone size is shown for a subset of rows, as once, few, many or a class of expanded clone.

size: NA; J: TRBJ2-3; length: 15; V: TRBV5-1; CDR3: CASSLPAGDTDTQYF
size: NA; J: TRBJ1-3; length: 15; V: TRBV18; CDR3: CASTLKGASGNTIYF
size: NA; J: TRBJ2-3; length: 14; V: TRBV4-3; CDR3: CASSQDVRAGTQYF
size: NA; J: TRBJ2-1; length: 14; V: TRBV4-3; CDR3: CASSQDSSGSEQFF
size: NA; J: TRBJ1-2; length: 11; V: TRBV13; CDR3: CASSLDRLLTF
size: NA; J: TRBJ2-3; length: 14; V: TRBV5-6; CDR3: CASSRTGGEDTQYF
size: NA; J: TRBJ1-2; length: 15; V: TRBV6-2/TRBV6-3; CDR3: CASSSFSRGPGGYTF
size: NA; J: TRBJ2-2; length: 14; V: TRBV7-9; CDR3: CASTSLPNTGELFF
size: NA; J: TRBJ2-7; length: 14; V: TRBV5-1; CDR3: CASSLDSQGDEQYF
size: NA; J: TRBJ1-2; length: 14; V: TRBV18; CDR3: CASSLGQSNYGYTF
size: NA; J: TRBJ1-2; length: 13; V: TRBV28; CDR3: CASSETEYYGYTF
size: NA; J: TRBJ2-1; length: 16; V: TRBV5-1; CDR3: CASSPRGLAGAGEQFF
size: NA; J: TRBJ2-5; length: 16; V: TRBV9; CDR3: CASSVALEEEQETQYF
size: NA; J: TRBJ2-7; length: 15; V: TRBV18; CDR3: CASSPRSGRSYEQYF
size: NA; J: TRBJ2-1; length: 15; V: TRBV7-9; CDR3: CASSFRSGQSGEQFF
size: few; J: TRBJ1-1; length: 14; V: TRBV7-3; CDR3: CASSLVGENTEAFF
size: NA; J: TRBJ2-3; length: 15; V: TRBV20-1; CDR3: CSASGSSGSSDTQYF
size: NA; J: TRBJ2-1; length: 15; V: TRBV11-2; CDR3: CASSAGLAEYNEQFF
size: NA; J: TRBJ2-2; length: 17; V: TRBV6-6; CDR3: CASSQSTGGPNTGELFF
size: NA; J: TRBJ2-7; length: 14; V: TRBV7-9; CDR3: CASSSGGQVYEQYF
size: NA; J: TRBJ1-2; length: 14; V: TRBV19; CDR3: CASSKPDRDYGYTF
size: few; J: TRBJ2-5; length: 14; V: TRBV5-5; CDR3: CASSAHRVQETQYF
size: many; J: TRBJ1-5; length: 15; V: TRBV6-2/TRBV6-3; CDR3: CASSYSRYSNQPQHF
size: NA; J: TRBJ1-1; length: 14; V: TRBV7-2; CDR3: CASSLSVLDTEAFF
size: many; J: TRBJ1-1; length: 17; V: TRBV5-6; CDR3: CASSLRTGPPKNTEAFF
size: NA; J: TRBJ1-6; length: 15; V: TRBV2; CDR3: CASSEQAGVGSPLHF
size: NA; J: TRBJ2-7; length: 17; V: TRBV19; CDR3: CASSSRLAGLSGYEQYF
size: NA; J: TRBJ1-5; length: 14; V: TRBV6-5; CDR3: CASSYRQGIQPQHF
size: once; J: TRBJ1-1; length: 13; V: TRBV7-9; CDR3: CASSPRHNTEAFF
size: NA; J: TRBJ1-2; length: 11; V: TRBV6-5; CDR3: CASSPGDGYTF
size: NA; J: TRBJ2-1; length: 12; V: TRBV29-1; CDR3: CSVGSSGIEQFF
size: NA; J: TRBJ1-2; length: 13; V: TRBV10-3; CDR3: CAISEGQGDGYTF
size: NA; J: TRBJ1-4; length: 15; V: TRBV3-1/TRBV3-2; CDR3: CASTETGTGDGKLFF
size: few; J: TRBJ1-1; length: 16; V: TRBV7-3; CDR3: CASSLTGVRENTEAFF
size: NA; J: TRBJ1-1; length: 15; V: TRBV5-1; CDR3: CASSLAPGVSTEAFF
size: once; J: TRBJ2-7; length: 14; V: TRBV11-2; CDR3: CASSPLTSVYEQYF
size: NA; J: TRBJ1-5; length: 16; V: TRBV4-3; CDR3: CASSQGGPFHNQPQHF
size: NA; J: TRBJ1-2; length: 12; V: TRBV30; CDR3: CAWSGTGYGYTF
size: NA; J: TRBJ1-1; length: 15; V: TRBV7-3; CDR3: CASSPKTGLNTEAFF
size: NA; J: TRBJ2-2; length: 16; V: TRBV6-1; CDR3: CASSDSRGRGGGELFF
size: NA; J: TRBJ1-2; length: 19; V: TRBV7-9; CDR3: CASSHDKQGLEPLTHGYTF
size: once; J: TRBJ2-1; length: 12; V: TRBV9; CDR3: CASSPGGYEQFF
size: NA; J: TRBJ1-1; length: 16; V: TRBV9; CDR3: CASTRGEGVMSTEAFF
size: NA; J: TRBJ1-5; length: 13; V: TRBV19; CDR3: CASSIESNQPQHF
size: NA; J: TRBJ1-2; length: 16; V: TRBV15; CDR3: CATSRDFGQGARGYTF
size: NA; J: TRBJ2-5; length: 17; V: TRBV4-2; CDR3: CASSQDRMAGGIETQYF
size: once; J: TRBJ2-4; length: 13; V: TRBV7-7; CDR3: CASSATGTDIQYF
size: few; J: TRBJ1-1; length: 15; V: TRBV5-8; CDR3: CASSSRPSGMSEAFF
size: NA; J: TRBJ1-6; length: 15; V: TRBV2; CDR3: CASSEALGGHSPLHF
size: NA; J: TRBJ1-2; length: 16; V: TRBV5-4; CDR3: CASSLGKGKSDGGYTF
size: NA; J: TRBJ1-4; length: 15; V: TRBV5-1; CDR3: CASSPWGGANEKLFF
size: NA; J: TRBJ2-3; length: 14; V: TRBV20-1; CDR3: CSASWGGEADTQYF
size: NA; J: TRBJ2-5; length: 13; V: TRBV23-1; CDR3: CASSPTAQETQYF